The 2 T cell receptor beta chains below were found in one sample sequenced in a study of blood T cell repertoires in COVID-19. The assay was immunoSEQ multiplex PCR, and TCRdb's table has in-frame clones only and misses some. The sample contains about 160,000 clones, around nine tenths of which appear only once. The source material was peripheral blood. Receptors originate from an older woman with COVID-19, enrolled during active disease.

The table lists this clone with a count of one. The chain carries TRBV12-3 or TRBV12-4 and TRBJ1-6; D might be TRBD1 (6 bases). V lost 1 base and J lost 10, with 8 bases in between. The CDR3 sequence is 13 residues long. The CDR3 is CASSLGGRSPLHF. The DNA for the CDR3 is TGTGCCAGCAGTTTAGGGGGGCGGTCACCCCTCCACTTT.

V and J are TRBV5-1 and TRBJ1-1; D may be TRBD1 (5 bases). Germline CDR1 SGHRS, CDR2 YFSETQ. Trimming removed 5 bases at V and 1 base at J, with 9 bases between. The CDR3 is made up of 13 amino acids. CDR3 amino acids: CASRPGQNTEAFF. The CDR3 coding sequence is TGCGCCAGCAGACCCGGACAGAACACTGAAGCTTTCTTT.